These T cell receptor beta chains were read from a single sample in a study of vaccination and CD4 T cells after COVID-19. Their antigens are not known. TCRdb re-called the PCR reads through MiXCR, storing one row per CDR3 protein. The sample has roughly 20,000 distinct CDR3 sequences, 30% to 45% seen once; the top ten hold 2.6%. Source: CD4+ T cells from blood, cultured in vitro, taken about 7 months after SARS-CoV-2 vaccination. The origin of the receptors is a human donor who had recovered from COVID-19. CDR3s include the opening cysteine and the closing phenylalanine or tryptophan. D genes are given only for firm matches. The listing skips clone size in some rows; elsewhere it reads once, few, many or a size class.

v_gene	d_gene	abundance	j_gene	CDR3aa	CDR3nt
TRBV15	TRBD1	NA	TRBJ1-5	CATSKGQVLGNQPQHF	TGTGCCACCAGCAAAGGACAGGTTTTGGGCAATCAGCCCCAGCATTTT
TRBV19	NA	medium-sized	TRBJ1-5	CASSIRGLGNQPQHF	TGTGCCAGTAGTATTCGGGGGTTAGGGAATCAGCCCCAGCATTTT
TRBV7-2	NA	few	TRBJ1-2	CASSLAVGSGYTF	TGTGCCAGCAGCTTAGCGGTAGGGTCTGGCTACACCTTC
TRBV6-1	TRBD1	few	TRBJ1-1	CASRRDRDPNTEAFF	TGTGCCAGCAGACGAGACAGGGACCCGAACACTGAAGCTTTCTTT
TRBV28	NA	once	TRBJ1-4	CASSFLGEKLFF	TGTGCCAGCAGTTTCCTGGGGGAAAAACTGTTTTTT
TRBV21-1	NA	few	TRBJ1-2	CASSSTGPPFGGYTF	TGTGCCAGCAGCAGTACTGGGCCACCCTTTGGAGGCTACACCTTC
TRBV7-8	TRBD2	NA	TRBJ2-7	CASSPLTSRPRGQYF	TGTGCCAGCAGCCCCCTGACTAGCCGACCGCGGGGGCAGTACTTC
TRBV7-7	TRBD1	NA	TRBJ2-5	CASSRTLRRQGLETQYF	TGTGCTAGCAGCCGAACCTTACGTAGACAGGGCTTGGAGACCCAGTACTTC
TRBV19	TRBD2	few	TRBJ2-1	CASSRLAGVGEQFF	TGTGCCAGTAGTCGACTAGCGGGAGTAGGGGAGCAGTTCTTC
TRBV20-1	NA	few	TRBJ1-2	CSARVTGRNYGYTF	TGCAGTGCTAGAGTCACAGGGAGAAACTATGGCTACACCTTC
TRBV20-1	NA	medium-sized	TRBJ1-5	CSARGASNQPQHF	TGCAGTGCTAGAGGGGCGAGCAATCAGCCCCAGCATTTT
TRBV28	NA	NA	TRBJ2-7	CASSFPPSVVSTGEQYF	TGTGCCAGCAGTTTCCCTCCTTCCGTAGTTTCAACGGGGGAGCAGTACTTC
TRBV6-2/TRBV6-3	NA	NA	TRBJ2-7	CASSTPTYEQYF	TGTGCCAGCAGTACTCCAACCTACGAGCAGTACTTC
TRBV14	NA	few	TRBJ2-3	CASSHGFRATDTQYF	TGTGCCAGCAGCCATGGTTTCAGGGCCACAGATACGCAGTATTTT
TRBV6-2/TRBV6-3	NA	few	TRBJ2-5	CASRRPGQETQYF	TGTGCCAGCAGGCGACCCGGCCAAGAGACCCAGTACTTC
TRBV20-1	NA	few	TRBJ2-1	CSAPKAGNEQFF	TGCAGTGCCCCAAAGGCAGGCAATGAGCAGTTCTTC
TRBV6-1	TRBD1	few	TRBJ2-7	CASQQGDSYEQYF	TGTGCCAGCCAGCAGGGGGACTCCTACGAGCAGTACTTC
TRBV20-1	NA	NA	TRBJ2-7	CSASRDLEGREQYF	TGCAGTGCTAGTCGAGACCTCGAGGGTCGGGAGCAGTACTTC
TRBV11-2	NA	few	TRBJ1-1	CASSFLALGRDGTEAFF	TGTGCCAGCAGCTTCCTAGCACTAGGCAGGGATGGCACTGAAGCTTTCTTT
TRBV7-3	NA	few	TRBJ2-5	CASSLTIGRETQYF	TGTGCCAGCAGCTTAACGATCGGAAGAGAGACCCAGTACTTC
TRBV28	NA	NA	TRBJ1-5	CASELGGPNQPQHF	TGTGCCAGCGAGCTTGGGGGGCCCAATCAGCCCCAGCATTTT
TRBV6-1	TRBD1	few	TRBJ2-5	CASGDGTEETQYF	TGTGCCAGCGGAGACGGGACAGAAGAGACCCAGTACTTC
TRBV30	NA	few	TRBJ1-6	CAWSSTVNSPLHF	TGTGCCTGGAGTTCTACTGTGAATTCACCCCTCCACTTT
TRBV28	NA	medium-sized	TRBJ1-5	CASSRINNQPQHF	TGTGCCAGCAGCCGGATAAACAATCAGCCCCAGCATTTT
TRBV20-1	NA	NA	TRBJ2-3	CSASRGGNTDTQYF	TGCAGTGCTAGCAGGGGTGGAAACACAGATACGCAGTATTTT
TRBV6-1	NA	NA	TRBJ2-3	CASRRDPRNTQYF	TGTGCCAGCAGGCGGGACCCCCGTAATACGCAGTATTTT
TRBV6-1	TRBD2	NA	TRBJ2-7	CASSETREIRSYEQYF	TGTGCCAGCAGTGAAACGCGGGAGATTCGGTCCTACGAGCAGTACTTC
TRBV29-1	TRBD2	NA	TRBJ2-7	CSVGGVAGAYEQYF	TGCAGCGTTGGGGGTGTAGCGGGAGCCTACGAGCAGTACTTC
TRBV20-1	NA	NA	TRBJ2-7	CSASSLGEQYF	TGCAGTGCTAGCTCCCTGGGCGAGCAGTACTTC
TRBV5-1	NA	NA	TRBJ1-1	CASSFGGTEAFF	TGCGCCAGCAGCTTCGGGGGAACTGAAGCTTTCTTT
TRBV11-3	TRBD1	NA	TRBJ2-7	CASSLDAGTGSHEQYF	TGTGCCAGCAGCTTAGACGCCGGGACAGGGTCCCACGAGCAGTACTTC
TRBV19	NA	NA	TRBJ2-7	CASRKTGSSYEQYF	TGTGCCAGTAGAAAGACAGGCAGCTCCTACGAGCAGTACTTC
TRBV7-3	NA	few	TRBJ1-6	CASSLTARLNSPLHF	TGTGCCAGCAGCTTAACGGCGCGGCTGAATTCACCCCTCCACTTT
TRBV7-2	TRBD2	NA	TRBJ2-3	CASSRSGLVSDTQYF	TGTGCCAGCAGCCGGTCGGGACTAGTTTCAGATACGCAGTATTTT